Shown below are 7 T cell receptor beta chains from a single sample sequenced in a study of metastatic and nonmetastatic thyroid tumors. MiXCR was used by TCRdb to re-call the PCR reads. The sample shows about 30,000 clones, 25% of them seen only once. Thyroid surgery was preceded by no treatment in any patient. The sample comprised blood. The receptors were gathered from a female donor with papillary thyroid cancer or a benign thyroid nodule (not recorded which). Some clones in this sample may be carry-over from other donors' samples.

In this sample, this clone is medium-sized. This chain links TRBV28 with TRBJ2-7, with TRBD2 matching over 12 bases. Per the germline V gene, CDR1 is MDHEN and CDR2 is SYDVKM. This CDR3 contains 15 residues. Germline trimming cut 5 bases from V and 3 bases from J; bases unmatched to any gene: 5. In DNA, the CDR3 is TGTGCCAGCAGTATTCAGACTAGCGGGAGCTACGAGCAGTACTTC. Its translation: CASSIQTSGSYEQYF.

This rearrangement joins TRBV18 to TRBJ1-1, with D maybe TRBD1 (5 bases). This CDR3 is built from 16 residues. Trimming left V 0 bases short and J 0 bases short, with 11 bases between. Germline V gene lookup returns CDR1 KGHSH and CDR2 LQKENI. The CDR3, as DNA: TGTGCCAGCTCACCACCGGGACGGCTAATGAACACTGAAGCTTTCTTT. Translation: CASSPPGRLMNTEAFF.

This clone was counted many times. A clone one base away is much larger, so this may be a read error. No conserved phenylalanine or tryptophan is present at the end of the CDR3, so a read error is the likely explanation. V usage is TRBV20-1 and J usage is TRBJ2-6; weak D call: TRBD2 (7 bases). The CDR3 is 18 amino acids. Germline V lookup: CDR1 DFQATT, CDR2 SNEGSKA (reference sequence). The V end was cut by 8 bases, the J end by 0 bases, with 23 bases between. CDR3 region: CSPYRGEGGGSGANVLTS. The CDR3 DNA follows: TGCAGTCCCTATCGGGGGGAGGGGGGCGGCTCTGGGGCCAACGTCCTGACTTCC.

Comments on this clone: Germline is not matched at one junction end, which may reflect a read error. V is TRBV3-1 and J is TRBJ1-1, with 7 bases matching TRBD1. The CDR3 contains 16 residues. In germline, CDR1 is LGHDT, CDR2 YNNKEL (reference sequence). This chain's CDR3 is CASSQGQDRMNTEAFF. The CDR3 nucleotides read TGTGCCAGCAGCCAAGGTCAGGACAGGATGAACACCGAAGCTTTCTTT.

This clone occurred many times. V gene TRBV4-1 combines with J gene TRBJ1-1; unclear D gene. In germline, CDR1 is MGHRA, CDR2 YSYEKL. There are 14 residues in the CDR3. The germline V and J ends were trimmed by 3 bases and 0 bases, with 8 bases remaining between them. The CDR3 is CASSHPGMNTEAFF. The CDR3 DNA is TGCGCCAGCAGCCACCCAGGAATGAACACTGAAGCTTTCTTT.

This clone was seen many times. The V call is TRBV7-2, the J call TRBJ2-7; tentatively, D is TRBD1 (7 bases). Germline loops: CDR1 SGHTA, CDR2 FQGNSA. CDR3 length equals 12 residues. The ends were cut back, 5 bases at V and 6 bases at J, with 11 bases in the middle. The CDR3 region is CASSGQGGEQYF. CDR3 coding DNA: TGTGCCAGCAGCGGCCAGGGGGGCGAGCAGTACTTC.

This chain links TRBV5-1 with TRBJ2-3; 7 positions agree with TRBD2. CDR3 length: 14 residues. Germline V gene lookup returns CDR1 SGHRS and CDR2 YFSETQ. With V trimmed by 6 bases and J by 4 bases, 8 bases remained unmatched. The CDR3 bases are TGCGCCAGCACGGGGGGAGGAGATTCAGATACGCAGTATTTT. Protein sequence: CASTGGGDSDTQYF.